This T cell receptor (beta chain) comes out of a study of T-cell memory formation after mild COVID-19. Study-level background: The study found TCR clusters largely donor specific. General study points: Most CD4+ clones that shrank were in CM and EM, while CD8+ ones turned up in EMRA. Prior to infection, memory already included some responding clones, suggesting cross-reactive memory joined.

Per germline, CDR1 LGHNT and CDR2 FRNRAP. V lost 5 bases and J 13 bases, leaving 12 bases between the germline ends. The CDR3 totals 11 residues. TCRdb reprocessed the 5' RACE reads with MiXCR, giving one entry per CDR3 protein. This table has a few hundred thousand distinct CDR3 sequences, 14% appearing once. To note about this clonotype: Antigen: not known.

Material for sequencing was PBMCs or a T cell subset sorted from them (not recorded which). The chain carries TRBV12-5 and TRBJ2-1, with D uncertain. This clonotype was sampled from a man aged 18 to 29 who had mild COVID-19 (a few samples of this study predate the infection). Cell type and time point are not known. CDR3 residues: CASGHSHTQFF. The CDR3 coding sequence is TGTGCTAGTGGTCACAGTCACACTCAGTTCTTC.